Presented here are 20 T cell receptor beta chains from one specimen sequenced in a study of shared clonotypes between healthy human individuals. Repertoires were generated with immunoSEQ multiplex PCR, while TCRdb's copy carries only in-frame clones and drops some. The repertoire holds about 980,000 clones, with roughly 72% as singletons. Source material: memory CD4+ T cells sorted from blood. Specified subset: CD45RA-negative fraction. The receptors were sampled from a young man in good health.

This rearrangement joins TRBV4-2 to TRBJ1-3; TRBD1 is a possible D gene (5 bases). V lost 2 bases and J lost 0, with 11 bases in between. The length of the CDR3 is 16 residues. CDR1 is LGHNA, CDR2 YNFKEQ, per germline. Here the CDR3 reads CASSQLDSLSGNTIYF. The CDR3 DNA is TGTGCCAGCAGCCAATTAGACAGCCTCTCTGGAAACACCATATATTTT.

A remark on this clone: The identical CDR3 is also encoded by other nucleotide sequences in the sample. CDR3 loop: CASSHTGELFF. The CDR3 nucleotides read TGTGCCAGCAGCCACACCGGGGAGCTGTTTTTT. The rearrangement joins TRBV11-2 to TRBJ2-2; D is unresolved. The CDR3 spans 11 residues. Germline lookup yields CDR1 SGHAT and CDR2 FQNNGV. The V gene lost 5 bases and the J gene lost 3 bases, with 1 base spanning the gap.

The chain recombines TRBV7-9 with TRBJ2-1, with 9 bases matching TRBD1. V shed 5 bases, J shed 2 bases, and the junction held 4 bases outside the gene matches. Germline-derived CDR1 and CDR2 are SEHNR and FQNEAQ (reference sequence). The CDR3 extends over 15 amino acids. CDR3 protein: CASSVRQGAYNEQFF. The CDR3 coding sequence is TGTGCCAGCAGCGTCAGACAGGGGGCCTACAATGAGCAGTTCTTC.

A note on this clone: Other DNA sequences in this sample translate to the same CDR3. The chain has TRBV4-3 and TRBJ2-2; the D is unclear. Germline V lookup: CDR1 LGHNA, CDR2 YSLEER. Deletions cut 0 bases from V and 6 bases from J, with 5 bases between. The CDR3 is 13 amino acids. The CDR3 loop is CASSQDLSGELFF. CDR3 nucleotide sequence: TGCGCCAGCAGCCAAGATCTCTCCGGGGAGCTGTTTTTT.

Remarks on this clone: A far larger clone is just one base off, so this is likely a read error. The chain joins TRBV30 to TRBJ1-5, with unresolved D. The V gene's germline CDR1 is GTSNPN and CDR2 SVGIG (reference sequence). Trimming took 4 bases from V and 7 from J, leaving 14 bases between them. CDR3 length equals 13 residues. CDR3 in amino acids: CAWNSSREQPQHF. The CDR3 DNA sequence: TGTGCCTGGAATTCCTCTCGGGAGCAGCCCCAGCATTTT.

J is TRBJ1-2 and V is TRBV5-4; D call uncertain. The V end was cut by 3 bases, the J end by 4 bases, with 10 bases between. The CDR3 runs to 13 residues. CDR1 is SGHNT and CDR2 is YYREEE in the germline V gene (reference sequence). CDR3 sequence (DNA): TGTGCCAGCAGCTCGCCTGGTGGCTATGGCTACACCTTC. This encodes CASSSPGGYGYTF. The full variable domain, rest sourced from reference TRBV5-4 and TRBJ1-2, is ETGVTQSPTHLIKTRGQQVTLRCSSQSGHNTVSWYQQALGQGPQFIFQYYREEENGRGNFPPRFSGLQFPNYSSELNVNALELDDSALYLCASSSPGGYGYTFGSGTRLTVV.

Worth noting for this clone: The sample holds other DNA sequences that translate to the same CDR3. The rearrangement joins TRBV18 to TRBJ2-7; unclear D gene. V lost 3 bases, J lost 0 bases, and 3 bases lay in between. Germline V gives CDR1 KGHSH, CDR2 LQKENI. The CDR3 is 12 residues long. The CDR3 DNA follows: TGTGCCAGCTCACCTACCTCCTACGAGCAGTACTTC. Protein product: CASSPTSYEQYF.

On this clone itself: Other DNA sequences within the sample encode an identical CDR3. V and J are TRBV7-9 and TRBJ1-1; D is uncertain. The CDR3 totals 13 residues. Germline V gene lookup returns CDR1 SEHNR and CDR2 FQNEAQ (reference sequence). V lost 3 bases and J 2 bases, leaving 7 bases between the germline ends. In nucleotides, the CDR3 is TGTGCCAGCAGCTTTGGGTCTAACACTGAAGCTTTCTTT. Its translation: CASSFGSNTEAFF. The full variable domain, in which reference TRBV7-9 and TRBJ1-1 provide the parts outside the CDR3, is DTGVSQNPRHKITKRGQNVTFRCDPISEHNRLYWYRQTLGQGPEFLTYFQNEAQLEKSRLLSDRFSAERPKGSFSTLEIQRTEQGDSAMYLCASSFGSNTEAFFGQGTRLTVV.

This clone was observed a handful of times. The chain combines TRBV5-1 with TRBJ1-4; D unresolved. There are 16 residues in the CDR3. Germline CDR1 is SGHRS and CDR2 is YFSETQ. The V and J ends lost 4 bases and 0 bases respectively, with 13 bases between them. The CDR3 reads CASSPVERTTNEKLFF. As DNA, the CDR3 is TGCGCCAGCAGCCCGGTGGAAAGGACAACTAATGAAAAACTGTTTTTT.

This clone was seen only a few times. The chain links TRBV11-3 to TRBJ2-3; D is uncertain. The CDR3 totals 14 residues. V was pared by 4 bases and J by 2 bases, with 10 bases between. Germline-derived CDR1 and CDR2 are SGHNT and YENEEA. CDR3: CASSSQINTDTQYF. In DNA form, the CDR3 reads TGTGCCAGCAGCTCCCAGATAAACACAGATACGCAGTATTTT.

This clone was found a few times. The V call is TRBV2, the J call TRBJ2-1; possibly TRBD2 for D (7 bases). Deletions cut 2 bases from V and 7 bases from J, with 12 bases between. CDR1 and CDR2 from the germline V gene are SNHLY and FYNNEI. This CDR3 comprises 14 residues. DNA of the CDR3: TGTGCCAGCAGTGAAACCGGGGGGCGGAATGAGCAGTTCTTC. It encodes CASSETGGRNEQFF. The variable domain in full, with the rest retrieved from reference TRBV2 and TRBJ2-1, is EPEVTQTPSHQVTQMGQEVILRCVPISNHLYFYWYRQILGQKVEFLVSFYNNEISEKSEIFDDQFSVERPDGSNFTLKIRSTKLEDSAMYFCASSETGGRNEQFFGPGTRLTVL.

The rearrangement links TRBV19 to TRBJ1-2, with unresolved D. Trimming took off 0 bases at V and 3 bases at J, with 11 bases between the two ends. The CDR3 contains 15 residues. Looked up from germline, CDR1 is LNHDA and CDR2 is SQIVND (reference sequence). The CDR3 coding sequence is TGTGCCAGTAGTATAGATCTGGCGAGCTACTATGGCTACACCTTC. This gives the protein CASSIDLASYYGYTF.

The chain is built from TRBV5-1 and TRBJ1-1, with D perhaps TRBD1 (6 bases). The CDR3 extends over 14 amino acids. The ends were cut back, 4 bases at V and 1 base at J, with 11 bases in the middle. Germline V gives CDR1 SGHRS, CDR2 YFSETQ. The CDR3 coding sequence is TGCGCCAGCAGCAAACAGGGCACGAACACTGAAGCTTTCTTT. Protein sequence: CASSKQGTNTEAFF.

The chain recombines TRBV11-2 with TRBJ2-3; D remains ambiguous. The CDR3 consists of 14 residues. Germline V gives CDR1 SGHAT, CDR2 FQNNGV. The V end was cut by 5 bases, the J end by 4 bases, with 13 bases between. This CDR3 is CASSPLGWADTQYF. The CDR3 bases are TGTGCCAGCAGCCCCCTGGGGTGGGCAGATACGCAGTATTTT.

Written as DNA, the CDR3 is TGTGCCAGCAGTTCAGGGATGAACGAGCAGTACTTC. Amino acids: CASSSGMNEQYF. The chain combines TRBV28 with TRBJ2-7; perhaps TRBD1 as D (5 bases). There are 12 residues in the CDR3. Per germline, CDR1 MDHEN and CDR2 SYDVKM. V lost 4 bases and J lost 5, with 9 bases in between. Filled out from reference TRBV28 and TRBJ2-7, the complete variable domain reads DVKVTQSSRYLVKRTGEKVFLECVQDMDHENMFWYRQDPGLGLRLIYFSYDVKMKEKGDIPEGYSVSREKKERFSLILESASTNQTSMYLCASSSGMNEQYFGPGTRLTVT.

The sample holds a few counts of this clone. CDR3 region: CASSFRTGGHEQYF. The CDR3 bases are TGCGCCAGCAGCTTCAGGACAGGGGGCCACGAGCAGTACTTC. The J gene is TRBJ2-7, the V gene TRBV5-1, with TRBD1 identical over 11 bases. The trim removed 2 bases at V and 5 bases at J, leaving 3 bases unmatched. This CDR3 has 14 amino acids. Per germline, CDR1 SGHRS and CDR2 YFSETQ.

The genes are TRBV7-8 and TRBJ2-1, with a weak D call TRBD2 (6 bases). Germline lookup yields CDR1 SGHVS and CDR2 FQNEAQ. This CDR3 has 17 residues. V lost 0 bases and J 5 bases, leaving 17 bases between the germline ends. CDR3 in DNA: TGTGCCAGCAGCTTAGCGCTGGCGGGATGGGGGGACAATGAGCAGTTCTTC. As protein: CASSLALAGWGDNEQFF.

The CDR3 bases are TGTGCCAGCAGCTTTACAGGGAATAGGGGCAATCAGCCCCAGCATTTT. This codes for CASSFTGNRGNQPQHF. The genes are TRBV5-4 and TRBJ1-5, with a tentative D call TRBD1 (6 bases). V gave up 2 bases and J gave up 2 bases, with 14 bases separating them. The germline V gene has CDR1 SGHNT and CDR2 YYREEE (reference sequence). The CDR3 totals 16 residues.

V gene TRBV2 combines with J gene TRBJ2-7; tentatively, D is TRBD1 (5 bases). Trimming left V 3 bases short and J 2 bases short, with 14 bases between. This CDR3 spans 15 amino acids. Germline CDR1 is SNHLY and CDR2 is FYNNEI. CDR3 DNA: TGTGCCAGCAGTGAGGGGCAGAGTACTACCTACGAGCAGTACTTC. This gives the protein CASSEGQSTTYEQYF.

The chain's CDR3 is CSARAPFSFETQYF. The DNA of the CDR3 is TGCAGCGCCCGGGCCCCATTTAGCTTTGAGACCCAGTACTTC. J is TRBJ2-5 and V is TRBV29-1; D not resolved. Germline V gene data show CDR1 as SQVTM and CDR2 as ANQGSEA. CDR3 length: 14 residues. V was pared by 7 bases and J by 5 bases, with 20 bases between.